One sample yielded the 10 T cell receptor beta chains listed below, sequenced in a study of T cells in Graves' hyperthyroidism and ophthalmopathy. RNA transcripts gave rise to amplified TCR beta CDR3 regions. First-round RT-PCR targeting the TCR CDR3 was performed with the HTBI primer set. MiXCR, applied by TCRdb to the multiplex PCR reads, yields one record per CDR3 protein. This sample has about 280,000 distinct CDR3 sequences, with less than 30% found just once. Sample: blood. The receptors derive from a man aged 35 to 55 with Graves' hyperthyroidism that later progressed to Graves' ophthalmopathy.

This clonotype was observed at least ten times. This chain joins TRBV29-1 and TRBJ2-5, with no clear D. The V end lost 2 bases, the J end lost 5 bases, and 6 bases lay between the germline ends. CDR1 SQVTM and CDR2 ANQGSEA come from the germline V gene. There are 11 residues in the CDR3. The CDR3 DNA is TGCAGCGTTGAATGGTCCGAGACCCAGTACTTC. Amino acid sequence: CSVEWSETQYF.

This clonotype was counted ten times or more. The gene calls are TRBV10-3 and TRBJ2-7, with 13 positions matching TRBD2. CDR3 size: 15 residues. CDR1 is ENHRY, CDR2 SYGVKD, per germline. Unmatched junction bases numbered 5, after V lost 5 bases and J lost 4 bases. The DNA for the CDR3 is TGTGCCATCAGTCAGGGACTAGCGGGACGGTACGAGCAGTACTTC. This sequence encodes CAISQGLAGRYEQYF.

This clonotype was detected ten times or more. The chain joins TRBV29-1 to TRBJ1-2; D is possibly TRBD1 (6 bases). V was pared by 3 bases and J by 4 bases, with 9 bases between. The CDR3 is 12 amino acids. Germline CDR1 is SQVTM and CDR2 is ANQGSEA. CDR3 amino acids: CSVELQGYGYTF. The CDR3 DNA sequence: TGCAGCGTTGAGTTACAGGGCTATGGCTACACCTTC.

This clonotype was counted ten times or more. The gene calls are TRBV2 and TRBJ1-5; D ambiguous. The CDR3 contains 13 residues. V was pared by 5 bases and J by 5 bases, with 10 bases between. The germline gives CDR1 SNHLY, CDR2 FYNNEI. Here the CDR3 DNA reads TGTGCCAGCAGTAAAGGGCTCCATCAGCCCCAGCATTTT. It codes for CASSKGLHQPQHF. Full variable domain (rest looked up from reference TRBV2 and TRBJ1-5): EPEVTQTPSHQVTQMGQEVILRCVPISNHLYFYWYRQILGQKVEFLVSFYNNEISEKSEIFDDQFSVERPDGSNFTLKIRSTKLEDSAMYFCASSKGLHQPQHFGDGTRLSIL.

The chain employs TRBV2 and TRBJ1-1, with D possibly being TRBD1 (5 bases). Germline CDR1 SNHLY, CDR2 FYNNEI. The CDR3 is 18 residues long. Trimming took 0 bases from V and 5 from J, leaving 22 bases between them. CDR3 nucleotides: TGTGCCAGCAGTGAAGCGCTTTGGCGGACACGGGCAGGGACTGAAGCTTTCTTT. Translation gives CASSEALWRTRAGTEAFF. Full variable domain (remainder filled in from reference TRBV2 and TRBJ1-1): EPEVTQTPSHQVTQMGQEVILRCVPISNHLYFYWYRQILGQKVEFLVSFYNNEISEKSEIFDDQFSVERPDGSNFTLKIRSTKLEDSAMYFCASSEALWRTRAGTEAFFGQGTRLTVV.

The gene calls are TRBV6-1 and TRBJ1-5; D possibly corresponds to TRBD1 (5 bases). The CDR3 is 14 amino acids. Germline CDR1 is MNHNS and CDR2 is SASEGT. The V end lost 5 bases, the J end lost 4 bases, and 12 bases lay between the germline ends. The CDR3 DNA reads as TGTGCCAGCAGTAGTTCCGGGGGGAATCAGCCCCAGCATTTT. The encoded protein is CASSSSGGNQPQHF.

At least ten counts were recorded for this clonotype. The chain's CDR3 is CASSTDRGAEAFF. For the CDR3, the DNA is TGTGCCAGCAGCACGGACAGGGGCGCTGAAGCTTTCTTT. The rearrangement uses TRBV11-1 and TRBJ1-1, with TRBD1 matching over 9 bases. The germline CDR1 and CDR2 sequences are SGHAT and FQDESV (reference sequence). The CDR3 is 13 amino acids. After removal of 5 bases from V and 6 bases from J, the junction contained 4 bases not matched to a gene.

This clonotype was counted many times. The V call is TRBV6-5, the J call TRBJ2-7; TRBD2 aligns across 11 bases. Germline V gene sequence: CDR1 MNHEY, CDR2 SVGAGI. The CDR3 sequence is 15 residues long. The V segment lost 7 bases and the J segment 3 bases; nucleotides outside the gene matches: 8. In nucleotides, the CDR3 is TGTGCCAGCATTTTCTCCGGGACTAGCGGCTACGAGCAGTACTTC. This sequence encodes CASIFSGTSGYEQYF.

This clonotype was observed at least ten times. The V and J genes are TRBV27 and TRBJ1-1; maybe TRBD1 (6 bases). V was shortened by 6 bases and J by 0 bases, with 14 bases between the two germline ends. The germline gives CDR1 MNHEY, CDR2 SMNVEV (reference sequence). This CDR3 region has 15 residues. CDR3 in amino acids: CASSGPGHMNTEAFF. The CDR3 DNA sequence: TGTGCCAGCAGCGGACCGGGACATATGAACACTGAAGCTTTCTTT.

This clonotype was observed at least ten times. V and J are TRBV27 and TRBJ2-7; D may be TRBD2 (9 bases). The CDR3 is 14 residues long. Germline CDR1 and CDR2: MNHEY and SMNVEV (reference sequence). V was pared by 6 bases and J by 7 bases, with 19 bases between. CDR3 nucleotide sequence: TGTGCCAGCAGAAAGACAGGGGCGGGGGGGGAGCAGTACTTC. This encodes CASRKTGAGGEQYF.